The present T cell receptor beta chain was sequenced within a study of vaccination and CD4 T cells after COVID-19. Losses at the gene ends were 6 bases for V and 1 base for J; bases not matched to a gene: 17. This CDR3 spans 17 amino acids. CDR1 and CDR2 from the germline V gene are DFQATT and SNEGSKA (reference sequence). Details on this clonotype: Its target is unknown.

An Oncomine TCR Beta short-read assay was used to sequence the DNA from cultured CD4+ T cells. It was from cultured CD4+ T cells that genomic DNA was extracted. Each CDR3 protein gets one entry after TCRdb re-called the PCR reads with MiXCR. The sample yields about 10,000 distinct CDR3 sequences, approximately 30% seen once. The treatment: roughly 11-day PBMC culture with coronavirus spike peptide pools or control peptides (ViraFEST assay). Collection of the unexposed donor's CD4+ T cells took place before the COVID-19 pandemic (2011-2018). Expansion of antigen-specific T cells with peptide pools by ViraFEST preceded sequencing of TCRs. Half-medium changes with fresh IL-2 medium occurred on days 3 and 7.

The gene calls are TRBV20-1 and TRBJ1-1; 7 bases match TRBD1. What was sequenced was CD4+ T cells from blood, cultured in vitro. This TCR came from a human donor in good health. The CDR3 region is CSARYPWTGPENTEAFF. Here the CDR3 DNA reads TGCAGTGCAAGATACCCTTGGACAGGACCTGAGAACACTGAAGCTTTCTTT.